The 8 T cell receptor beta chains below come from one sample, sequenced in a study of shared clonotypes between healthy human individuals. Only in-frame clones appear in the TCRdb table, and some are missing; sequencing was by immunoSEQ multiplex PCR. Of about 700,000 clones listed, over 65% were seen once; the top ten hold 1.7%. The specimen sequenced was memory CD4+ T cells sorted from blood. Described subset: CD45RA-negative fraction. The receptors shown here come from a woman under 40 in good health.

The V and J genes are TRBV7-3 and TRBJ2-7; 8 bases line up with TRBD1. V lost 4 bases and J lost 3; bases outside the gene matches: 5. CDR1 is SGHTA, CDR2 FQGTGA, per germline. The CDR3 is 14 residues long. The CDR3 DNA sequence: TGTGCCAGCAGCTCAGACAGGGGAGACTACGAGCAGTACTTC. This encodes CASSSDRGDYEQYF.

The chain recombines TRBV5-1 with TRBJ2-5; TRBD1 agrees at 7 bases. The CDR3 loop spans 14 amino acids. Germline V CDR1 and CDR2: SGHRS, YFSETQ. Losses at the gene ends were 4 bases for V and 4 bases for J; bases not matched to a gene: 7. CDR3 residues: CASSGNSGGETQYF. CDR3 sequence (DNA): TGCGCCAGCAGCGGCAACTCAGGGGGAGAGACCCAGTACTTC.

The gene calls are TRBV7-8 and TRBJ1-1; D not resolved. The germline V and J ends were trimmed by 5 bases and 5 bases, with 9 bases remaining between them. Germline CDR1 SGHVS, CDR2 FQNEAQ. CDR3 length: 12 amino acids. CDR3 DNA: TGTGCCAGCAGCCCCCTGGTTACTGAAGCTTTCTTT. Residues: CASSPLVTEAFF. Full variable domain (outside the CDR3, taken from reference TRBV7-8 and TRBJ1-1): GAGVSQSPRYKVAKRGQDVALRCDPISGHVSLFWYQQALGQGPEFLTYFQNEAQLDKSGLPSDRFFAERPEGSVSTLKIQRTQQEDSAVYLCASSPLVTEAFFGQGTRLTVV.

The J gene is TRBJ1-2, the V gene TRBV6-5; D is undetermined. CDR3 length equals 15 residues. The V end was cut by 4 bases, the J end by 2 bases, with 14 bases between. Looked up from germline, CDR1 is MNHEY and CDR2 is SVGAGI. The CDR3 nucleotides are TGTGCCAGCAGTTTAGCTTTAGGACTCAACTATGGCTACACCTTC. Translation: CASSLALGLNYGYTF.

The chain uses TRBV5-4 and TRBJ1-2; the match to TRBD1 covers 9 bases. CDR1 SGHNT and CDR2 YYREEE come from the germline V gene (reference sequence). Unmatched junction bases numbered 10, after V lost 4 bases and J lost 6 bases. CDR3 length: 15 amino acids. The CDR3 nucleotides read TGTGCCAGCAGCGGGGACAGGGCGCGGCACGATGGCTACACCTTC. This encodes CASSGDRARHDGYTF.

The rearrangement joins TRBV5-4 to TRBJ1-4; D possibly corresponds to TRBD1 (6 bases). V dropped 4 bases and J dropped 2 bases, with 21 bases sitting between them. There are 18 residues in the CDR3. Germline V gene lookup returns CDR1 SGHNT and CDR2 YYREEE (reference sequence). CDR3 in amino acids: CASSKDQGNGGTNEKLFF. The CDR3 coding sequence is TGTGCCAGCAGCAAAGACCAGGGCAACGGGGGCACTAATGAAAAACTGTTTTTT.

This clone was observed a handful of times. The chain uses TRBV29-1 and TRBJ2-6; D remains ambiguous. The CDR3 sequence is 13 residues long. V lost 6 bases to trimming and J lost 7 bases, with 13 bases between them. Germline V gene sequence: CDR1 SQVTM, CDR2 ANQGSEA. The CDR3 protein is CSVQLSVANVLTF. The DNA of the CDR3 is TGCAGCGTCCAACTCTCGGTAGCCAACGTCCTGACTTTC.

Remarks on this clone: At the DNA level, this CDR3 is encoded by other sequences in the same sample as well. This chain links TRBV28 with TRBJ1-1; 8 nucleotides line up with TRBD1. With V trimmed by 4 bases and J by 2 bases, 6 bases remained unmatched. The CDR3 consists of 15 residues. The germline CDR1 and CDR2 sequences are MDHEN and SYDVKM. The CDR3 DNA is TGTGCCAGCAGTTCATGGACAGGGCGTAACACTGAAGCTTTCTTT. This gives the protein CASSSWTGRNTEAFF.